One and the same sample provided the 4 T cell receptor beta chains below, sequenced in a study of cytomegalovirus exposure and HLA in healthy donors. 13 Jbeta primers and 60 Vbeta primers were used for the PCR. Sequencing used immunoSEQ multiplex PCR; TCRdb keeps in-frame clones, though not all of them. The table lists 150,000 to 200,000 clones, around 86% of them singletons. The sample comprised PBMCs. These receptors originate from a woman aged 50 to 65 in good health and CMV-seropositive.

The chain employs TRBV7-9 and TRBJ1-1; no reliable D call. The CDR3 contains 14 residues. V lost 1 base to trimming and J lost 2 bases, with 8 bases between them. The germline V gene has CDR1 SEHNR and CDR2 FQNEAQ (reference sequence). The CDR3 sequence is CASSLGHHNTEAFF. CDR3 in DNA: TGTGCCAGCAGCTTAGGACACCACAACACTGAAGCTTTCTTT.

The chain uses TRBV12-5 and TRBJ2-2; 8 positions agree with TRBD1. Germline CDR1 is LGHNT and CDR2 is FRNRAP. Unmatched junction bases numbered 10, after V lost 6 bases and J lost 4 bases. This CDR3 has 16 amino acids. The CDR3 region has the DNA TGTGCTAGTGGCCCCAGGGGGCGTGGGGGCACCGGGGAGCTGTTTTTT. This sequence encodes CASGPRGRGGTGELFF.

The V gene is TRBV15, the J gene TRBJ1-5; D uncertain. There are 16 residues in the CDR3. CDR1 LNHNV and CDR2 YYDKDF come from the germline V gene (reference sequence). V lost 0 bases to trimming and J lost 4 bases, with 13 bases between them. The CDR3 here is CATSRDSGLRNQPQHF. As DNA, the CDR3 is TGTGCCACCAGCAGAGATAGCGGGTTAAGGAATCAGCCCCAGCATTTT.

DNA of the CDR3: TGCGCCAGCAGCTTGGTCGACAATGAGCAGTTCTTC. Translating it yields CASSLVDNEQFF. V gene TRBV5-1 combines with J gene TRBJ2-1; unclear D gene. CDR3 length equals 12 residues. V was trimmed by 0 bases and J by 5 bases, leaving 3 bases between them. Germline V gene data show CDR1 as SGHRS and CDR2 as YFSETQ.